The following is a TCR beta chain sequence with its context. TCRdb's copy holds only in-frame clones and misses some; the assay was immunoSEQ multiplex PCR. The sample shows tens of thousands of clones, approximately 88% of them seen only once. This record belongs to a study of control samples from healthy donors and cancer patients. Germline CDR1 SGHTA, CDR2 FQGTGA. Between the trimmed V and J ends, which lost 0 bases and 6 bases, there was a span of 9 bases. This CDR3 has 14 amino acids. The source is a man aged 45-65 years in good health. The chain carries TRBV7-3 and TRBJ2-1; TRBD2 might be the D (5 bases). The specimen was blood. The CDR3 here is CASSLTGAINEQFF. Here the CDR3 DNA reads TGTGCCAGCAGCTTAACGGGAGCGATCAATGAGCAGTTCTTC.